This T cell receptor beta chain is from a study of Ad26.COV2.S vaccination and SARS-CoV-2 variants. Treatment defined: approximately 18 received Ad26.COV2.S at low or high dose, single or two shots; several received placebo; per-sample allocation not given. Day 63 following the first vaccine or placebo injection was when the samples were taken. The table came from immunoSEQ multiplex PCR; TCRdb's copy has only in-frame clones and leaves some out. The repertoire consists of hundreds of thousands of clones, with 75% to 90% occurring once and the leading ten covering about 10%. This CDR3 is 18 amino acids long. Germline V lookup: CDR1 MGHRA, CDR2 YSYEKL. The V end was cut by 3 bases, the J end by 2 bases, with 21 bases between.

The gene calls are TRBV4-1 and TRBJ2-3; TRBD2 is a possible D gene (6 bases). The input for sequencing was peripheral blood, taken in a trial of Ad26.COV2.S vaccine versus placebo. The sequence was collected from a person between 18 and 65 years old who received the Ad26.COV2.S COVID-19 vaccine or a placebo. CDR3 in amino acids: CASSQKPPRTTHTDTQYF. The CDR3 DNA follows: TGCGCCAGCAGCCAGAAACCCCCGAGGACTACCCACACAGATACGCAGTATTTT.